This T cell receptor (beta chain) was found in a study of cytomegalovirus exposure and HLA in healthy donors. Study-level points and caveats: For cytomegalovirus status, the classifier reportedly gave diagnoses with high specificity and sensitivity.

TCRdb's table, derived via immunoSEQ multiplex PCR, lists solely in-frame clones and lacks some. The data show about 120,000 clones, approximately 86% seen once. Of note for this clone: Antigen unknown.

The V gene lost 4 bases and the J gene lost 2 bases, with 18 bases spanning the gap. The germline gives CDR1 LNHDA, CDR2 SQIVND (reference sequence). This CDR3 comprises 16 residues. The receptor's source is a young man in good health and CMV-seropositive. This chain links TRBV19 with TRBJ2-7; TRBD1 is a possible D gene (6 bases). The sequencing sample was made of PBMCs. In nucleotides, the CDR3 is TGTGCCAGTAGTACCTCAGGGGCCCCAGGGCCCTACGAGCAGTACTTC. Translation: CASSTSGAPGPYEQYF.